This T cell receptor (beta chain) comes out of a study of blood T cell repertoires in COVID-19. In the study overall: Sites in the United States, Italy and Spain provided acute and convalescent COVID-19 samples. The analysed material was cDNA or gDNA that came from T cells, B-cell-depleted T cells, or PBMCs.

Germline V lookup: CDR1 LNHDA, CDR2 SQIVND (reference sequence). V was cut by 10 bases and J by 0 bases, with 15 bases left in between. The length of the CDR3 is 15 residues. Repertoires were generated with immunoSEQ multiplex PCR, while TCRdb's copy carries only in-frame clones and drops some. The sample has around 700,000 clones; more than 80% are singletons. The chain recombines TRBV19 with TRBJ2-2; D is ambiguous. The source of this sequence is a woman under 30 with acute or convalescent COVID-19. The sequenced sample consisted of peripheral blood. DNA for the CDR3: TGTGCCACTCAGGCAGGCAAAGCGAACACCGGGGAGCTGTTTTTT. Its protein is CATQAGKANTGELFF.